Listed here is a single T cell receptor beta chain. This clonotype turned up a few times. Its antigen is still unknown. Base qualities are missing; no much larger clone stands one base away. The data belong to a study of identical twins (dated by TCRdb to the mid-2010s). With regard to the full study: TCR alpha and beta repertoires from monozygotic twins, unrelated adults of various ages and cord blood were deep-sequenced to test whether fetal clonotypes persist. To rule out contamination, replicate twin experiments were performed at different times with different library preparation protocols. Broad study findings and their caveats: Abundant cord blood beta clonotypes had fewer insertions, young adult naive repertoires showed a similar but weaker trend, and memory repertoires showed no such trend. In monozygotic twins, out-of-frame TCR alpha sharing was systematically underestimated by recombination models, although the models agreed with sharing between unrelated individuals. Zero-insertion analyses could be partly confounded by invariant T cells such as MAIT and iNKT, although diverse VJ usage argued against such confounding for most clonotypes. A weaker excess of twin sharing was found in beta out-of-frame sequences because the signal-to-noise ratio was lowered by fewer shared sequences. Compared with coincidental sharing between unrelated individuals, out-of-frame TCR alpha sequences shared between twins had an excess of sequences with low generation probability. Because the same donors could not be followed over many years, the conclusions relied on cross-sectional statistical analysis.

From the germline V gene, CDR1 is SGHTA and CDR2 is FQGNSA. V drops 1 base and J drops 0 bases, leaving 10 bases in between. The CDR3 numbers 17 residues from cysteine through phenylalanine. The read is trimmed to its CDR3 DNA, 51 bases read in frame from base 1. Only healthy Caucasian donors were included. The library was produced with 5' RACE. The run used an Illumina HiSeq 2000. Template switching added a universal primer binding site, and the final cDNA carried a unique molecular identifier that allowed TCR cDNA molecules to be counted accurately. Specific primers in the conserved constant-segment region were used to synthesize first-strand cDNA for TCR alpha and beta chains. Each cDNA library was double barcoded, with a SMART-Mk sample barcode plus Illumina barcodes, to control for contamination. Two successive PCR steps introduced TruSeq adapter sequences along with Illumina sample barcodes. The TCR alpha and beta cDNA libraries were sequenced on the Illumina HiSeq platform using custom primers. As for the authors' bioinformatics: MiGEC processed the raw reads to extract unique molecular identifiers, while MiXCR was used to determine the CDR3 positions. Recombination models were inferred per individual with the repgenHMM and IGoR tools using an EM algorithm. The tcR package in R was used for shared clonotype analysis, with sharing normalized by the product of cloneset sizes. To study raw recombination free of thymic and clonal selection effects, out-of-frame nonproductive sequences were analyzed. The raw public data were reprocessed by TCRdb itself: fastp quality trimming at Q25, MiXCR clonotype calling, in-frame beta chains only. Rows are combined by CDR3 protein, so each entry shows the most common genes and DNA. These V and J calls are TCRdb output, not the study's own analysis. This sample gives 1.5 million to 2 million distinct CDR3 sequences in total; around 29% of them show up just once. 0.25% to 0.3% of the sample is in the top ten clones.

The chain couples TRBV7-2 to TRBJ1-6, with an unclear D gene assignment. Sequencing used cord blood. This sequence was found in a newborn girl in good health. The sequenced DNA is TGTGCCAGCAGCTTAGATCTGAGGAGCTCCTATAATTCACCCCTCCACTTT. It specifies CASSLDLRSSYNSPLHF.